Listed here are 4 T cell receptor beta chains from one sample, sequenced in a study of T-cell memory formation after mild COVID-19. TCRdb recomputed calls from the 5' RACE reads with MiXCR, one row per CDR3 protein. The table lists 350,000 or so distinct CDR3 sequences, 20% to 25% of them singletons, with over 20% in the top ten. The sequencing sample was made of PBMCs or a T cell subset sorted from them (not recorded which). All receptors come from a man aged 18 to 35 who had mild COVID-19 (a few samples of this study predate the infection). Cell type and time point are not known.

Only a few counts were recorded for this clonotype. V usage is TRBV7-2 and J usage is TRBJ1-6; D not certain. Germline values: CDR1 SGHTA, CDR2 FQGNSA. The CDR3 consists of 13 residues. Trimming removed 1 base at V and 11 bases at J, with 9 bases between. The CDR3 DNA is TGTGCCAGCAGCTTAGAACTGTTGCCACCCCTCCACTTT. Its protein is CASSLELLPPLHF.

This clonotype was picked up a small number of times. This chain links TRBV28 with TRBJ1-5, with D perhaps TRBD1 (6 bases). V lost 8 bases, J lost 2 bases, and 13 bases lay in between. Germline V gene sequence: CDR1 MDHEN, CDR2 SYDVKM. CDR3 size: 14 residues. DNA of the CDR3: TGTGCCAGCCGATGGGGGGCCGGCAATCAGCCCCAGCATTTT. It encodes CASRWGAGNQPQHF.

The V gene is TRBV7-9, the J gene TRBJ2-7; D may correspond to TRBD1 or TRBD2 (6 bases each). This CDR3 spans 12 amino acids. The V gene's germline CDR1 is SEHNR and CDR2 FQNEAQ (reference sequence). Trimming took 5 bases from V and 7 from J, leaving 12 bases between them. The CDR3 region has the DNA TGTGCCAGCAGCCAACAGGGACTGGAGCAGTACTTC. Translation: CASSQQGLEQYF.

The chain is built from TRBV5-6 and TRBJ1-5; the match to TRBD1 covers 8 bases. Per the germline V gene, CDR1 is SGHDT and CDR2 is YYEEEE. CDR3 size: 14 residues. The junction had 6 bases not matched to a gene; V was cut back by 4 bases and J by 6 bases. CDR3 bases: TGTGCCAGCAGCCCCGGACAGGGCACTCAGCCCCAGCATTTT. This encodes CASSPGQGTQPQHF.